This T cell receptor beta chain was retrieved from a study of cytomegalovirus exposure and HLA in healthy donors (dated by TCRdb to between 2016 and 2019). With regard to the full study: According to a later analysis, the roughly 120 validation repertoires were produced on the same platform as the roughly 700 repertoires of the first cohort. The study aimed to test whether signatures of past pathogen exposure could be identified by cataloging public T cell receptors. In addition to the first cohort of 500 to 850 subjects, a separate validation cohort of 100 to 150 different subjects was used. To predict cytomegalovirus infection status, the study brought together high-throughput TCR immunosequencing, statistical association of individual TCRs with disease status, and machine learning. General study outcomes and caveats: Most TCR sequences were seen in very few donors, while some public TCRs were found in many individuals. Of the cluster scores, around 95% were above 0 in a later analysis, which found that TCRs clustered in the first cohort also tended to co-occur in the approximately 130 validation repertoires. The authors suggested that the approach could potentially be extended to other disease states and immunological phenotypes. In vitro tests confirmed that a few of the cytomegalovirus-associated TCR beta chains recognize cytomegalovirus antigens. A later analysis had no HLA typing for the validation cohort, so co-occurrence there was scored across all 120 repertoires. The study gave a list of 150 to 200 TCR beta chains associated with cytomegalovirus. In both the original and validation cohorts, the classifier was reported to diagnose cytomegalovirus status with high specificity and sensitivity.

With regard to this clone: The target of this receptor is not known. Within one base of it there is no much larger clone, and no base qualities were kept.

Library preparation was by the immunoSEQ multiplex PCR assay. Under the source paper's analysis protocol: A statistical classification framework was developed to diagnose cytomegalovirus status using the catalog of TCR beta chain sequences. As stored in TCRdb, this immuneACCESS dataset retains in-frame rearrangements with V and J assigned. A fraction of the clones does not appear; measured against another copy, unresolved V genes explain less than half of the discrepancy, and the remainder lacks a known reason. V and J calls and clone size are copied from that table; D and trimming were computed from the DNA. The sample records about 150,000 clones, around 83% of which are singletons. About 2.2% of the sample is in the top ten clones. The CDR3 contains 15 residues, cysteine and phenylalanine counted. Only CDR3 DNA is held: 45 bases, read in frame from base 1. V was cut back by 4 bases and J by 0 bases, leaving a gap of 9 bases between them. As encoded in the germline V gene, CDR1 is MGHRA while CDR2 is YSYEKL.

Donors formed part of the validation cohort, which comprised 120 or so subjects and was distinct from the first cohort of under 850 subjects. The sequence was obtained from a human donor in good health. The specimen was PBMCs. The chain couples TRBV4-1 to TRBJ2-2; D gene: possibly TRBD2, on 6 matching bases. The CDR3 here reads CASSRGDSNTGELFF. The nucleotide sequence is given as TGCGCCAGCAGCCGAGGGGACTCGAACACCGGGGAGCTGTTTTTT.